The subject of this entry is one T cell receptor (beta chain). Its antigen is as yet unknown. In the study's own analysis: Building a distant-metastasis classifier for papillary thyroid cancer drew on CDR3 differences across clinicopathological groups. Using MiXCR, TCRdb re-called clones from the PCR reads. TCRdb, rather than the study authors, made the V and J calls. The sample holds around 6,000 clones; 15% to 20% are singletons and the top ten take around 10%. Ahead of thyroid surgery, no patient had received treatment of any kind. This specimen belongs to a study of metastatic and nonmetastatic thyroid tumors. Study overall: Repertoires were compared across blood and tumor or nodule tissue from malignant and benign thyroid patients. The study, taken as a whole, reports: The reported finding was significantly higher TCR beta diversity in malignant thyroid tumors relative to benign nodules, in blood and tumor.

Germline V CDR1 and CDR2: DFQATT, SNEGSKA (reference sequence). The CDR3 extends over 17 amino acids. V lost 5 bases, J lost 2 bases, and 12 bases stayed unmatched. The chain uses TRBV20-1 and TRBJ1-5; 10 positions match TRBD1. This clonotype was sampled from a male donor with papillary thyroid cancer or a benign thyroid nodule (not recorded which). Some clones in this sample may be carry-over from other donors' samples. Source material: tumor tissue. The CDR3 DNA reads TGCAGTGCTTTGACCGGGACAGGGGATTGGGGCAATCAGCCCCAGCATTTT. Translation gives CSALTGTGDWGNQPQHF.